The 27 T cell receptor beta chains below were found in one sample sequenced in a study of radiation and T cells in renal cell carcinoma. Time point of the sample: baseline pretreatment blood. The treatment was: 15 Gy SBRT to primary tumor, nephrectomy 4 weeks later. Profiled with immunoSEQ multiplex PCR; TCRdb holds only in-frame clones, not every one. The profile covers 90,000 to 100,000 clones, with less than 90% appearing a single time and approximately 8.4% taken by the ten largest. The sequencing used blood, collected from a patient whose treatment included radiotherapy and nephrectomy. Every receptor here comes from a man aged 45-65 years with renal cell carcinoma.

The chain links TRBV19 to TRBJ2-4, with D possibly being TRBD2 (5 bases). The V and J ends lost 3 bases and 2 bases respectively, with 8 bases between them. This CDR3 spans 14 amino acids. CDR1 and CDR2 from the germline V gene are LNHDA and SQIVND (reference sequence). CDR3 sequence reads: CASSIPGTKNIQYF. The CDR3 nucleotides read TGTGCCAGTAGTATTCCCGGGACCAAAAACATTCAGTACTTC.

This clone appeared a few times. The chain is built from TRBV5-1 and TRBJ1-1; maybe TRBD1 (5 bases). Per the germline V gene, CDR1 is SGHRS and CDR2 is YFSETQ. This CDR3 comprises 16 residues. V shed 4 bases and J shed 4 bases, with 20 bases lying between them. CDR3 protein: CASSPAGWGEGTEAFF. As DNA, the CDR3 is TGCGCCAGCAGCCCCGCTGGGTGGGGGGAAGGCACTGAAGCTTTCTTT.

A single count supports this clone. The CDR3, as DNA: TGTGCCAGCAGTTACTCGAGGGGGGGGGAGCAGTACTTC. The encoded protein is CASSYSRGGEQYF. The V and J genes are TRBV6-5 and TRBJ2-7, with a weak D call TRBD2 (7 bases). The CDR3 is made up of 13 amino acids. Trimming removed 0 bases at V and 7 bases at J, with 10 bases between. Germline V CDR1 and CDR2: MNHEY, SVGAGI.

This chain links TRBV11-3 with TRBJ2-1; tentative D call: TRBD2 (5 bases). The CDR3 runs 15 residues. Germline V gene data show CDR1 as SGHNT and CDR2 as YENEEA. Between the trimmed V and J ends, which lost 2 bases and 5 bases, there was a span of 13 bases. DNA of the CDR3: TGTGCCAGCAGCTTACTCCCGGGATACGACAATGAGCAGTTCTTC. Translated: CASSLLPGYDNEQFF.

This clone occurred a few times. The chain carries TRBV7-9 and TRBJ1-5, with unresolved D. V lost 3 bases and J lost 5, with 11 bases in between. The CDR3 runs 14 residues. CDR1 and CDR2 from the germline V gene are SEHNR and FQNEAQ (reference sequence). In DNA, the CDR3 is TGTGCCAGCAGCTTGTCCGGGCCCGATCAGCCCCAGCATTTT. The encoded protein is CASSLSGPDQPQHF. The whole variable domain, filled in from reference TRBV7-9 and TRBJ1-5, reads DTGVSQNPRHKITKRGQNVTFRCDPISEHNRLYWYRQTLGQGPEFLTYFQNEAQLEKSRLLSDRFSAERPKGSFSTLEIQRTEQGDSAMYLCASSLSGPDQPQHFGDGTRLSIL.

There are a few counts of this clone. The DNA for the CDR3 is TGTGCCAGCAGCTTATTTGGAGGGGGCGGCGAGCAGTACTTC. It translates to CASSLFGGGGEQYF. The chain joins TRBV7-2 to TRBJ2-7, with D tentatively TRBD1 (7 bases). This CDR3 spans 14 amino acids. Germline-derived CDR1 and CDR2 are SGHTA and FQGNSA. Trimming shortened V by 2 bases and J by 6 bases, and 14 bases separated the two germline ends.

The chain joins TRBV4-1 to TRBJ1-2; D is perhaps TRBD1 (5 bases). The CDR3 has 14 residues. Trimming cost V 0 bases and J 4 bases, with 9 bases left between them. Germline values: CDR1 MGHRA, CDR2 YSYEKL. CDR3 DNA: TGCGCCAGCAGCCAAGATGGGACCTTCTATGGCTACACCTTC. It specifies CASSQDGTFYGYTF.

This clone was picked up one time. The genes are TRBV7-2 and TRBJ2-5, with 10 positions matching TRBD1. Germline trimming cut 4 bases from V and 5 bases from J; bases unmatched to any gene: 7. Germline V gene sequence: CDR1 SGHTA, CDR2 FQGNSA. This CDR3 spans 15 amino acids. The CDR3 nucleotides read TGTGCCAGCAGCTGGGGTCGGACAGGGGGGGAGACCCAGTACTTC. Protein: CASSWGRTGGETQYF.

This chain links TRBV4-1 with TRBJ2-2; 8 nucleotides line up with TRBD1. From germline, CDR1 is MGHRA and CDR2 YSYEKL. V lost 0 bases to trimming and J lost 4 bases; unmatched junction nucleotides: 10. The CDR3 contains 18 residues. The CDR3 bases are TGCGCCAGCAGCCAAGATATCGCAGGGGGCCCGGGCACCGGGGAGCTGTTTTTT. It specifies CASSQDIAGGPGTGELFF.

This chain joins TRBV2 and TRBJ1-1; a weak D match, TRBD1 (5 bases). Germline assignment: CDR1 SNHLY and CDR2 FYNNEI. Trimming removed 4 bases from V and 1 base from J, with 10 bases in between. There are 14 residues in the CDR3. CDR3 protein: CASSVRQGNTEAFF. CDR3 DNA: TGTGCCAGCAGTGTCCGGCAGGGGAACACTGAAGCTTTCTTT. The full variable domain, completed using reference TRBV2 and TRBJ1-1, is EPEVTQTPSHQVTQMGQEVILRCVPISNHLYFYWYRQILGQKVEFLVSFYNNEISEKSEIFDDQFSVERPDGSNFTLKIRSTKLEDSAMYFCASSVRQGNTEAFFGQGTRLTVV.

The chain combines TRBV4-3 with TRBJ2-7; 7 bases are shared with TRBD1. This CDR3 has 15 amino acids. Trimming at V came to 1 base and at J to 6 bases, leaving 9 bases not matched to a gene. Germline loops: CDR1 LGHNA, CDR2 YSLEER. The CDR3 is CASSQGTGESSEQYF. The DNA for the CDR3 is TGCGCCAGCAGCCAAGGAACAGGGGAAAGCTCCGAGCAGTACTTC.

The chain joins TRBV7-8 to TRBJ2-6; no firm D call. The V gene's germline CDR1 is SGHVS and CDR2 FQNEAQ. Trimming stripped 1 base from V and 2 bases from J, with 6 bases between. CDR3 length: 15 amino acids. The CDR3 reads CASSLEFPGANVLTF. In DNA, the CDR3 is TGTGCCAGCAGCTTAGAATTCCCTGGGGCCAACGTCCTGACTTTC.

This chain joins TRBV25-1 and TRBJ2-7, with 7 positions matching TRBD2. V gave up 5 bases and J gave up 2 bases; unmatched junction bases: 3. The germline CDR1 and CDR2 sequences are MGHDK and SYGVNS. The CDR3 consists of 13 residues. CDR3 amino acids: CASSRGEPYEQYF. The CDR3 DNA is TGTGCCAGCAGTCGGGGGGAGCCCTACGAGCAGTACTTC.

This chain joins TRBV7-2 and TRBJ2-5; D ambiguous. CDR3 length: 13 amino acids. Trimming cost V 1 base and J 5 bases, with 8 bases left between them. Germline CDR1 is SGHTA and CDR2 is FQGNSA. CDR3 sequence reads: CASSLELRETQYF. The CDR3 DNA reads as TGTGCCAGCAGCTTAGAACTACGGGAGACCCAGTACTTC.

This clone showed up just a few times. CDR3 region: CASSPTSYRGNEQYF. In DNA, the CDR3 is TGCGCCAGCAGTCCCACATCTTACAGGGGAAACGAGCAGTACTTC. J is TRBJ2-7 and V is TRBV5-1; 7 positions agree with TRBD1. Germline V gives CDR1 SGHRS, CDR2 YFSETQ. This CDR3 has 15 amino acids. Trimming removed 5 bases from V and 5 bases from J; junction bases left unmatched: 13.

V and J are TRBV19 and TRBJ1-2, with TRBD1 identical over 12 bases. The trim removed 7 bases at V and 7 bases at J, leaving 10 bases unmatched. The CDR3 loop spans 15 amino acids. Germline V gives CDR1 LNHDA, CDR2 SQIVND (reference sequence). Written as DNA, the CDR3 is TGTGCCAGTACCCCACGGGACAGGGGGCCAGGTGGCTACACCTTC. This encodes CASTPRDRGPGGYTF.

The chain employs TRBV5-1 and TRBJ2-7; 11 bases match TRBD2. CDR3 length: 14 amino acids. V was pared by 5 bases and J by 0 bases, with 1 base of the junction left unmatched. Looked up from germline, CDR1 is SGHRS and CDR2 is YFSETQ. CDR3 residues: CASRGLAASYEQYF. In nucleotides, the CDR3 is TGCGCCAGCAGGGGACTAGCGGCCTCCTACGAGCAGTACTTC.

This clone was seen only once. The V and J genes are TRBV7-3 and TRBJ1-2, with D possibly matching TRBD1 (5 bases). V gave up 6 bases and J gave up 3 bases, with 11 bases separating them. The V gene's germline CDR1 is SGHTA and CDR2 FQGTGA. CDR3 length: 13 amino acids. The CDR3 DNA follows: TGTGCCAGCAGTCAGGGCGGGGACTATGGCTACACCTTC. Residues: CASSQGGDYGYTF.

The chain has TRBV12-5 and TRBJ2-7; D gene uncertain. V was trimmed by 0 bases and J by 2 bases, leaving 17 bases between them. The CDR3 runs to 17 residues. Per the germline V gene, CDR1 is LGHNT and CDR2 is FRNRAP. CDR3 DNA sequence: TGTGCTAGTGGTTTGGTATCCAGCCCAAGCCCTCCCTACGAGCAGTACTTC. Encoded protein: CASGLVSSPSPPYEQYF.

Written as DNA, the CDR3 is TGCGCCAGCAGCCCCTCGGGAAGCACAGATACGCAGTATTTT. Its translation: CASSPSGSTDTQYF. This chain uses TRBV4-1 with TRBJ2-3, with a possible D match to TRBD2 (5 bases). The length of the CDR3 is 14 residues. V shed 4 bases and J shed 0 bases, with 8 bases lying between them. Germline values: CDR1 MGHRA, CDR2 YSYEKL.

V gene TRBV7-9 combines with J gene TRBJ1-2; the D gene is possibly TRBD1 (6 bases). Germline CDR1 is SEHNR and CDR2 is FQNEAQ (reference sequence). V gave up 5 bases and J gave up 10 bases, with 20 bases separating them. The CDR3 spans 14 residues. This CDR3 is CASSTEDRDNDYTF. CDR3 bases: TGTGCCAGCAGCACAGAGGACCGGGACAATGACTACACCTTC. Full variable domain (outside the CDR3, taken from reference TRBV7-9 and TRBJ1-2): DTGVSQNPRHKITKRGQNVTFRCDPISEHNRLYWYRQTLGQGPEFLTYFQNEAQLEKSRLLSDRFSAERPKGSFSTLEIQRTEQGDSAMYLCASSTEDRDNDYTFGSGTRLTVV.

V and J are TRBV6-5 and TRBJ2-3; D tentatively fits TRBD1 or TRBD2 (5 bases each). V dropped 2 bases and J dropped 4 bases, with 7 bases sitting between them. The CDR3 runs 13 residues. The germline V gene encodes CDR1 MNHEY and CDR2 SVGAGI. The CDR3 spells CASSYVGADTQYF. In nucleotides, the CDR3 is TGTGCCAGCAGTTACGTGGGGGCAGATACGCAGTATTTT.

This clone was seen just once. The chain joins TRBV19 to TRBJ2-2; D call uncertain. The CDR3 covers 14 residues. The germline V gene has CDR1 LNHDA and CDR2 SQIVND (reference sequence). Trimming took off 5 bases at V and 7 bases at J, with 14 bases between the two ends. CDR3 bases: TGTGCCAGTAGTCCAGTTTATACGGACGGGGAGCTGTTTTTT. Translation gives CASSPVYTDGELFF.

The chain carries TRBV4-1 and TRBJ1-3; TRBD1 matches 7 bases. CDR3 length: 14 amino acids. The ends lost 4 bases at V and 5 bases at J; junction bases unmatched: 5. Germline loops: CDR1 MGHRA, CDR2 YSYEKL. The CDR3 sequence is CASSPRQGRNTIYF. The CDR3 DNA reads as TGCGCCAGCAGCCCAAGACAGGGAAGAAACACCATATATTTT.

The chain joins TRBV29-1 to TRBJ2-6; D remains unclear. The CDR3 runs 13 residues. CDR1 and CDR2 (germline): SQVTM, ANQGSEA. This CDR3 is CAAAESGANVLTF. Written as DNA, the CDR3 is TGCGCGGCGGCCGAGTCTGGGGCCAACGTCCTGACTTTC.

The J gene is TRBJ2-7, the V gene TRBV19, with 7 bases identical to TRBD1. Looked up from germline, CDR1 is LNHDA and CDR2 is SQIVND (reference sequence). V dropped 3 bases and J dropped 4; count of bases not matched to a gene: 6. The CDR3 spans 14 residues. The CDR3 DNA follows: TGTGCCAGTAGTATGAACAGGGGAGCTTACGAGCAGTACTTC. Amino acids: CASSMNRGAYEQYF.

V gene TRBV5-5 combines with J gene TRBJ2-5, with 10 nucleotides matching TRBD2. CDR1 and CDR2 (germline): SGHKS, YYEKEE (reference sequence). V lost 5 bases to trimming and J lost 1 base; unmatched junction nucleotides: 5. This CDR3 has 15 residues. CDR3 residues: CASSLAGGFQETQYF. The DNA for the CDR3 is TGTGCCAGCAGTTTAGCGGGGGGCTTCCAAGAGACCCAGTACTTC. Full variable domain (outside the CDR3, taken from reference TRBV5-5 and TRBJ2-5): DAGVTQSPTHLIKTRGQQVTLRCSPISGHKSVSWYQQVLGQGPQFIFQYYEKEERGRGNFPDRFSARQFPNYSSELNVNALLLGDSALYLCASSLAGGFQETQYFGPGTRLLVL.